These 10 T cell receptor beta chains were all obtained from the same sample, sequenced in a study of cytotoxic CD8 clonotypes in ibrutinib-treated CLL. Produced via immunoSEQ multiplex PCR; TCRdb's table is partial and in-frame only. Of about 140,000 clones listed, 70% to 80% are singletons. The sample consisted of PBMCs, taken after 12 months of ibrutinib treatment. Receptor source: a human donor with chronic lymphocytic leukemia.

CDR3 sequence: CAWSVLTRGLAGVGAKNIQYF. In DNA form, the CDR3 reads TGTGCCTGGAGTGTCCTCACACGGGGACTAGCGGGAGTAGGGGCCAAAAACATTCAGTACTTC. The chain uses TRBV30 and TRBJ2-4, with 14 bases identical to TRBD2. The trim removed 0 bases at V and 1 base at J, leaving 14 bases unmatched. Germline CDR1 and CDR2: GTSNPN and SVGIG (reference sequence). This CDR3 is 21 amino acids long.

The J gene is TRBJ2-7, the V gene TRBV30, with 9 bases fitting TRBD1. The V gene's germline CDR1 is GTSNPN and CDR2 SVGIG (reference sequence). Trimming took 1 base from V and 1 from J; bases not matched to a gene: 5. The CDR3 spans 15 residues. CDR3 residues: CAWSDTGTGSYEQYF. CDR3 nucleotides: TGTGCCTGGAGTGACACCGGGACAGGGTCCTACGAGCAGTACTTC.

V and J are TRBV7-2 and TRBJ1-5, with 7 bases identical to TRBD1. The CDR3 is 14 residues long. J gave up 1 base and V 5 bases, and 2 bases lay outside the gene matches. Germline V lookup: CDR1 SGHTA, CDR2 FQGNSA. CDR3 amino acids: CASSMGQSNQPQHF. For the CDR3, the DNA is TGTGCCAGCAGCATGGGACAGAGCAATCAGCCCCAGCATTTT.

This clone was seen more than once but under ten times. The chain links TRBV7-2 to TRBJ2-1, with D unclear. Germline-derived CDR1 and CDR2 are SGHTA and FQGNSA. Trimming removed 0 bases from V and 0 bases from J, with 6 bases in between. This CDR3 has 15 residues. The CDR3 DNA is TGTGCCAGCAGCTTAGCTTCTGCCTCCTACAATGAGCAGTTCTTC. As protein: CASSLASASYNEQFF. The full variable domain, with the rest looked up from reference TRBV7-2 and TRBJ2-1, is GAGVSQSPSNKVTEKGKDVELRCDPISGHTALYWYRQSLGQGLEFLIYFQGNSAPDKSGLPSDRFSAERTGGSVSTLTIQRTQQEDSAVYLCASSLASASYNEQFFGPGTRLTVL.

This rearrangement joins TRBV19 to TRBJ1-5; 9 bases are shared with TRBD1. The CDR3 totals 14 residues. Germline loops: CDR1 LNHDA, CDR2 SQIVND (reference sequence). V gave up 8 bases and J gave up 11 bases; unmatched junction bases: 13. The DNA for the CDR3 is TGTGCCAGTGACGCCGGGACAGGGACGGGTTCCCAGCATTTT. Its translation: CASDAGTGTGSQHF.

The genes are TRBV7-8 and TRBJ1-5; D is perhaps TRBD1 (5 bases). Looked up from germline, CDR1 is SGHVS and CDR2 is FQNEAQ. The CDR3 sequence is 16 residues long. Deletions cut 2 bases from V and 6 bases from J, with 17 bases between. CDR3 amino acids: CASSLLAGGLGQPQHF. The CDR3 bases are TGTGCCAGCAGCTTACTAGCCGGGGGTCTAGGTCAGCCCCAGCATTTT. The full variable domain, its missing parts supplied by reference TRBV7-8 and TRBJ1-5, is GAGVSQSPRYKVAKRGQDVALRCDPISGHVSLFWYQQALGQGPEFLTYFQNEAQLDKSGLPSDRFFAERPEGSVSTLKIQRTQQEDSAVYLCASSLLAGGLGQPQHFGDGTRLSIL.

The gene calls are TRBV20-1 and TRBJ2-1; unclear D gene. The CDR3 extends over 10 amino acids. V gave up 6 bases and J gave up 5 bases, with 5 bases separating them. Germline V gene data show CDR1 as DFQATT and CDR2 as SNEGSKA (reference sequence). The CDR3 loop is CSASHNEQFF. As DNA, the CDR3 is TGCAGTGCCAGCCACAATGAGCAGTTCTTC.

This chain connects TRBV19 to TRBJ2-3; D is possibly TRBD1 (6 bases). Trimming removed 6 bases from V and 9 bases from J, with 22 bases in between. Per germline, CDR1 LNHDA and CDR2 SQIVND (reference sequence). The CDR3 length is 15 residues. The CDR3 bases are TGTGCCAGTAGAAAACAGGGTGGGGAAGGTGGGACGCAGTATTTT. It specifies CASRKQGGEGGTQYF.

The gene calls are TRBV29-1 and TRBJ2-5, with 10 positions matching TRBD2. Losses at the gene ends were 4 bases for V and 7 bases for J; bases not matched to a gene: 6. CDR3 length: 13 residues. Germline CDR1 is SQVTM and CDR2 is ANQGSEA. Here the CDR3 reads CSVVWSSGGTQYF. The CDR3 nucleotides are TGCAGCGTTGTATGGTCTAGCGGGGGGACCCAGTACTTC.

This chain connects TRBV28 to TRBJ2-1; TRBD2 matches at 8 bases. The CDR3 length is 15 residues. Germline loops: CDR1 MDHEN, CDR2 SYDVKM. The ends lost 7 bases at V and 2 bases at J; junction bases unmatched: 7. DNA of the CDR3: TGTGCCAGCACGCCGGGCGGGGGGCCCTACAATGAGCAGTTCTTC. Its translation: CASTPGGGPYNEQFF.